This record looks at one TCR beta chain sequence and its context. In germline, CDR1 is LGHNA, CDR2 YNFKEQ. The CDR3 contains 17 residues. The V and J ends lost 0 bases and 2 bases respectively, with 14 bases between them. The method was immunoSEQ multiplex PCR; TCRdb's version includes in-frame clones alone and lacks a portion of them. Here the sample spans around 220,000 clones, 90% being singletons. The entry originates in a study of blood T cell repertoires in COVID-19. Background on the study: Sites in the United States, Italy and Spain provided acute and convalescent COVID-19 samples.

Living in under 30 US areas, the participants were between roughly 18 and 89 years of age. Someone with COVID-19 had been met by exposed participants within 2 weeks before study entry. Sequencing was performed on PBMCs or T cells enriched from blood (not recorded which). The chain joins TRBV4-2 to TRBJ1-3; the D gene is possibly TRBD1 (6 bases). This receptor was obtained from a young man who had been exposed to COVID-19. Here the CDR3 reads CASSQDSLTGTGNTIYF. DNA of the CDR3: TGTGCCAGCAGCCAAGATAGTTTAACAGGGACTGGAAACACCATATATTTT.